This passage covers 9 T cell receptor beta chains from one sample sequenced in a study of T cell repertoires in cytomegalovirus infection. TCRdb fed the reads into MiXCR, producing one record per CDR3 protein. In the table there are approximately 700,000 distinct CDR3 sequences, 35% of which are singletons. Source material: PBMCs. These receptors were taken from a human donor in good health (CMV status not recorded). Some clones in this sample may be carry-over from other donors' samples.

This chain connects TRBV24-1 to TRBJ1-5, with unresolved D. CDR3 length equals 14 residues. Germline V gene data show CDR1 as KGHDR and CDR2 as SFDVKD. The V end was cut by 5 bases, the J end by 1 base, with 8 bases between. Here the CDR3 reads CATSVAVSNQPQHF. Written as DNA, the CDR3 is TGTGCCACCAGTGTGGCTGTCAGCAATCAGCCCCAGCATTTT.

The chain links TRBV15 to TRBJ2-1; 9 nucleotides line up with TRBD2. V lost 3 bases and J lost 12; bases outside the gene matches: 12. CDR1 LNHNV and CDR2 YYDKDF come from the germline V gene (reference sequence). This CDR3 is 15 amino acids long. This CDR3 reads CATSSLAGGPLGQFF. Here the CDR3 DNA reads TGTGCCACCAGCAGCTTGGCGGGAGGGCCGTTGGGGCAGTTCTTC.

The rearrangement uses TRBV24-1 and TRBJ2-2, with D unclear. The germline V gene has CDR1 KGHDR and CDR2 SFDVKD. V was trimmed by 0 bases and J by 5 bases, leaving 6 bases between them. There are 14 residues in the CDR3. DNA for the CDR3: TGTGCCACCAGTGATTTGGGAGAAACCGGGGAGCTGTTTTTT. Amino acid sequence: CATSDLGETGELFF.

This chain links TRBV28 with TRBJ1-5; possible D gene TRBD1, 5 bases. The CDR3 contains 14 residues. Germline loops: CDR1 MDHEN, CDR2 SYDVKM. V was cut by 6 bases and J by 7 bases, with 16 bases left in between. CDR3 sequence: CASRDTPRGQPQHF. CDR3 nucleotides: TGTGCCAGCAGGGACACCCCCCGCGGCCAGCCCCAGCATTTT. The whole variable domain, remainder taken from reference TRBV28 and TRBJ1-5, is DVKVTQSSRYLVKRTGEKVFLECVQDMDHENMFWYRQDPGLGLRLIYFSYDVKMKEKGDIPEGYSVSREKKERFSLILESASTNQTSMYLCASRDTPRGQPQHFGDGTRLSIL.

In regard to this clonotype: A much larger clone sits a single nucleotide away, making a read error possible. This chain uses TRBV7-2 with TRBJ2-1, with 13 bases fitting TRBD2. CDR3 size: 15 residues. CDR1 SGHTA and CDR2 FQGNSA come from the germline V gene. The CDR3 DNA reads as TGTTCCAGCAGCACTGGACTAGCGGGAGCCGATGAGCAGTTCTTC. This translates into CSSSTGLAGADEQFF.

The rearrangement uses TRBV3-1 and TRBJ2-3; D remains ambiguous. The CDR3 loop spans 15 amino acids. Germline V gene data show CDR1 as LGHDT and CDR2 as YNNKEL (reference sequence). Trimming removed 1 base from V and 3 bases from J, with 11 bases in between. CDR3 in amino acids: CASSQALPPTDTQYF. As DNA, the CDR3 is TGTGCCAGCAGCCAAGCACTCCCCCCTACAGATACGCAGTATTTT.

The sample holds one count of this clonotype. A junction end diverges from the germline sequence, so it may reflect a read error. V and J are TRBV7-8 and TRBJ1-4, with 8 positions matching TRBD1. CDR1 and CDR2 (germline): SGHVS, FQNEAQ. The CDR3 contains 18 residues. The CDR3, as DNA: TGTGCCAGCAGACCTTACGTTGGCCAGGGGGCAACAAATGAAAAACTGTTTTTT. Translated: CASRPYVGQGATNEKLFF.

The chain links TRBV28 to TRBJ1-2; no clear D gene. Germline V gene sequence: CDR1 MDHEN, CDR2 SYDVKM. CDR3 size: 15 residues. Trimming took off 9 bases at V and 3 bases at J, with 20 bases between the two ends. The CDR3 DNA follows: TGTGCCAGAAGTCCCTTGGCCCAAAGAGACTATGGCTACACCTTC. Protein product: CARSPLAQRDYGYTF.

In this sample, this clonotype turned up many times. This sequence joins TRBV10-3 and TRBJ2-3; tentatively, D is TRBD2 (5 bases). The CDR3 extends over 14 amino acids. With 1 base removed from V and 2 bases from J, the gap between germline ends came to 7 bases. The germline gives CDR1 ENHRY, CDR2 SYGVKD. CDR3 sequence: CAISEFGITDTQYF. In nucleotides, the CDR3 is TGTGCCATCAGTGAGTTCGGGATCACAGATACGCAGTATTTT.